This TCR beta chain appears in the sequencing data of a study of blood T cell repertoires in COVID-19. Sequencing used immunoSEQ multiplex PCR; TCRdb keeps in-frame clones, though not all of them. The table lists 150,000 or so clones, roughly 84% of them singletons. Trimming cost V 3 bases and J 4 bases; bases outside gene matches: 5. Per germline, CDR1 SGHTA and CDR2 FQGNSA. The CDR3 runs 15 residues. The age range of participants was about 18 to 95 years, with residence in about two dozen US areas. Participants were placed into cohorts based on the clinical history they reported. The chain couples TRBV7-2 to TRBJ2-3, with 9 bases lining up with TRBD1. Specimen: PBMCs or T cells enriched from blood (not recorded which). This receptor was obtained from an older man who had been exposed to COVID-19. In nucleotides, the CDR3 is TGTGCCAGCAGCTTTGACAGGGGGACGGCAGATACGCAGTATTTT. Translated: CASSFDRGTADTQYF.